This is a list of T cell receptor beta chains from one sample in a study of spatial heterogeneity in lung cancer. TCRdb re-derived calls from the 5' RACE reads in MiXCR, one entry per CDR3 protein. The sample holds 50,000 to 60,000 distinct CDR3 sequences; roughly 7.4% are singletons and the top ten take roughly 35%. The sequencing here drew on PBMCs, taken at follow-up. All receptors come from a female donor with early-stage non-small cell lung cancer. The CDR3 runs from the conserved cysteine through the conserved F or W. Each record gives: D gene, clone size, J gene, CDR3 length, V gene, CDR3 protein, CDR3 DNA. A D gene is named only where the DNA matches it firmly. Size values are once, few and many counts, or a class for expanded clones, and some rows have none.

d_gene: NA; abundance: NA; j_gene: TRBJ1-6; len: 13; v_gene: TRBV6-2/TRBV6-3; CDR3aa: CASRALEGSPLHF; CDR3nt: TGTGCCAGCAGGGCGTTAGAAGGTTCACCCCTCCACTTT
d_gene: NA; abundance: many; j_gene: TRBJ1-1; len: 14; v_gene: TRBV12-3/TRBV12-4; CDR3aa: CASSFPNLNTEAFF; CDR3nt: TGTGCCAGCAGTTTCCCCAACTTGAACACTGAAGCTTTCTTT
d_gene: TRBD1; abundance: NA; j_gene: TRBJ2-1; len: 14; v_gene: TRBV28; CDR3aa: CASVIRQGVYEQFF; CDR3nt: TGTGCCAGTGTTATTAGACAGGGGGTTTATGAGCAGTTCTTC
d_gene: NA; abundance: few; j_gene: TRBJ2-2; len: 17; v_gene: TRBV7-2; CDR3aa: CASSRRTGTYNTGELFF; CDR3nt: TGTGCCAGCAGCCGTCGCACCGGGACATATAACACCGGGGAGCTGTTTTTT
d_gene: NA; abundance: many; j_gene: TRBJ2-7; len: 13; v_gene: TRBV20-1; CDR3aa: CSALTGEGYEQYF; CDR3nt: TGCAGTGCTTTGACAGGGGAGGGCTACGAGCAGTACTTC
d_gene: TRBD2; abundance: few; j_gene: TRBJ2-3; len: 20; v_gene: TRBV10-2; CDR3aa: CASSRITGTSGGLGRDTQYF; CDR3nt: TGCGCCAGCAGTCGAATCACCGGGACTAGCGGGGGCCTAGGCCGAGATACGCAGTATTTT
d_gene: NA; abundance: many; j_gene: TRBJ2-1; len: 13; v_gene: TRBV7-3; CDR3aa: CASSTYTGSEQFF; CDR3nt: TGTGCCAGCAGTACCTACACAGGGAGCGAGCAGTTCTTC
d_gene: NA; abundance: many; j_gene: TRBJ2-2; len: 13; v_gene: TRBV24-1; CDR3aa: CATSEGNTGELFF; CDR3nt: TGTGCCACCAGTGAAGGGAACACCGGGGAGCTGTTTTTT
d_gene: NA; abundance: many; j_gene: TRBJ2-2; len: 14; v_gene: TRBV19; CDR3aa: CASKGPSVTGELFF; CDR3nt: TGTGCCAGTAAAGGGCCCAGTGTAACCGGGGAGCTGTTTTTT
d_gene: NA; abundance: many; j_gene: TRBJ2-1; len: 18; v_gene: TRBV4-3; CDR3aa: CASSQEWPGGGGRNEQFF; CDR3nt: TGCGCCAGCAGCCAAGAATGGCCCGGAGGAGGGGGGCGCAATGAGCAGTTCTTC
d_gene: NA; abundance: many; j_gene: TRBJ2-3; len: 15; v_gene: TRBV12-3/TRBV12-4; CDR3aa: CASSPLRAGTDTQYF; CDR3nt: TGTGCCAGCAGTCCCCTTCGCGCTGGCACAGATACGCAGTATTTT
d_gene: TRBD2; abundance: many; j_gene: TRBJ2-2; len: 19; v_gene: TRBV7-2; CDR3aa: CASSLEGPSGGAHTGELFF; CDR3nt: TGTGCCAGCAGCTTAGAGGGACCTAGCGGGGGGGCCCACACCGGGGAGCTGTTTTTT
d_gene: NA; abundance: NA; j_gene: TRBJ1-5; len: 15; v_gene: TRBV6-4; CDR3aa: CASSAEGGGNQPQHF; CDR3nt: TGTGCCAGCAGTGCGGAGGGGGGTGGCAATCAGCCCCAGCATTTT
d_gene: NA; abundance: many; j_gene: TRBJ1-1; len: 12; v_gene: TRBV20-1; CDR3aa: CSARMDRREAFF; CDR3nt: TGCAGTGCTAGAATGGACAGACGTGAAGCTTTCTTT
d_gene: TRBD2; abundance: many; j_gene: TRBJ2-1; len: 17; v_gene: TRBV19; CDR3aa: CASSIPGLAGGNNEQFF; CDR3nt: TGTGCCAGTAGTATTCCGGGACTAGCGGGGGGGAACAATGAGCAGTTCTTC
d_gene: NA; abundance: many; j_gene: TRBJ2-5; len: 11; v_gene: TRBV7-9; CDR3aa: CASSEGGTQYF; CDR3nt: TGTGCCAGCAGCGAGGGGGGGACCCAGTACTTC
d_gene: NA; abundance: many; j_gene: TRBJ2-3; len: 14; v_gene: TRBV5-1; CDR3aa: CASSSPEGADTQYF; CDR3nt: TGCGCCAGCAGCTCCCCGGAAGGGGCAGATACGCAGTATTTT
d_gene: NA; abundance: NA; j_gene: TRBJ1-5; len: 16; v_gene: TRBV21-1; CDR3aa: CASSTLRPYSNQPQHF; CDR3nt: TGTGCCAGCAGCACGTTGAGACCCTATAGCAATCAGCCCCAGCATTTT
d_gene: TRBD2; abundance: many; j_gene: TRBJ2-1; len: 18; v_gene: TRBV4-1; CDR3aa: CASSQGPSGGAGQNEQFF; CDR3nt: TGCGCCAGCAGCCAAGGGCCTAGCGGGGGGGCCGGGCAAAATGAGCAGTTCTTC
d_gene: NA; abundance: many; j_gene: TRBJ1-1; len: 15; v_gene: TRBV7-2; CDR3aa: CASSLVVGLNTEAFF; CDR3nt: TGTGCCAGCAGCTTAGTAGTGGGGTTGAACACTGAAGCTTTCTTT
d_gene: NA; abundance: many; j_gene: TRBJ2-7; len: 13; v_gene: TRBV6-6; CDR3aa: CASSDGGFYEQYF; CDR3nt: TGTGCCAGCAGTGACGGGGGCTTCTACGAGCAGTACTTC
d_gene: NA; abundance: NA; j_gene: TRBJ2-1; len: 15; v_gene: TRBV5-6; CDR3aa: CASSQGGGPGNEQFF; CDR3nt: TGTGCCAGCAGCCAAGGAGGGGGGCCAGGCAATGAGCAGTTCTTC
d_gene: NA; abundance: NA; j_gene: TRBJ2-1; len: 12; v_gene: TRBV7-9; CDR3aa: CASRRGRDEQFF; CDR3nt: TGTGCCAGCAGGCGGGGACGGGATGAGCAGTTCTTC
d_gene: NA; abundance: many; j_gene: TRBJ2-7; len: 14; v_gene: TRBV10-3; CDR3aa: CAIGDLRDSYEQYF; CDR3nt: TGTGCCATCGGAGACCTCAGGGACTCCTACGAGCAGTACTTC
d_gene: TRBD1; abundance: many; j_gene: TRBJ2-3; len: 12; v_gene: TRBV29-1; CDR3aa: CSCRTGADTQYF; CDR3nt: TGCAGCTGTAGGACAGGGGCAGATACGCAGTATTTT
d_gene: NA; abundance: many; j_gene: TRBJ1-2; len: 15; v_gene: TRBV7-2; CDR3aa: CASSPAPPLNYGYTF; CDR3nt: TGTGCCAGCAGCCCCGCCCCCCCCTTGAACTATGGCTACACCTTC
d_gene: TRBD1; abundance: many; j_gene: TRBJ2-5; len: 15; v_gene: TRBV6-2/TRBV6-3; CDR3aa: CASSTTTGGQETQYF; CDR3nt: TGTGCCAGCAGTACGACTACAGGGGGCCAAGAGACCCAGTACTTC
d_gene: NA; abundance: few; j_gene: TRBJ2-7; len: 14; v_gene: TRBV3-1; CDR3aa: CASGKTGDSYEQYF; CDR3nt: TGTGCCAGCGGAAAAACAGGAGACTCCTACGAGCAGTACTTC
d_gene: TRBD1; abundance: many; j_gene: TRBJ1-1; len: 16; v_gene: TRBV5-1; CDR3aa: CASSPTGQFGGTEAFF; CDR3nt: TGCGCCAGCAGCCCAACGGGACAGTTCGGCGGGACTGAAGCTTTCTTT
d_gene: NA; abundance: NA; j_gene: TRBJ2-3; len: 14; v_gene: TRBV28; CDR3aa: CASSLTASTDTQYF; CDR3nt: TGTGCCAGCAGTTTGACGGCAAGCACAGATACGCAGTATTTT
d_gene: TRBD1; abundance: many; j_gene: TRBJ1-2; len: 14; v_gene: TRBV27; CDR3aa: CASSPGGGYYGYTF; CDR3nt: TGTGCCAGCAGCCCAGGGGGAGGGTACTATGGCTACACCTTC
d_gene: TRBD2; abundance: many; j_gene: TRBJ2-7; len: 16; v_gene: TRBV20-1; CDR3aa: CSAALPTSGSGGEQYF; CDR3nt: TGCAGTGCTGCACTCCCAACTAGCGGCTCTGGGGGAGAGCAGTACTTC
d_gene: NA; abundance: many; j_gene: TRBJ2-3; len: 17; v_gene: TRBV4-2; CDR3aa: CASSRRSSSASTDTQYF; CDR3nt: TGTGCCAGCAGCCGCCGCTCTTCTAGCGCCTCCACAGATACGCAGTATTTT
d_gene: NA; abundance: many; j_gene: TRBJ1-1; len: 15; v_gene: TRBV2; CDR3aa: CASAPQGEIATEAFF; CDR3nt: TGTGCCAGCGCACCCCAGGGAGAAATAGCCACTGAAGCTTTCTTT
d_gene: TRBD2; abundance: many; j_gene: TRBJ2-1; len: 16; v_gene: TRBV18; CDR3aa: CASSQTGTSANNEQFF; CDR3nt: TGTGCCAGCTCACAAACCGGGACTAGCGCTAACAATGAGCAGTTCTTC
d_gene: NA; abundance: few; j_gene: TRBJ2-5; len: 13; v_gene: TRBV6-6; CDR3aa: CASSVRGQETQYF; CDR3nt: TGTGCCAGCAGTGTTAGGGGGCAAGAGACCCAGTACTTC
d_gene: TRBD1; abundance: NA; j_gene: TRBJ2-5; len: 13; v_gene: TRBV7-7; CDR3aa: CASSKQGSETQYF; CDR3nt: TGTGCTAGCAGCAAACAGGGGTCCGAGACCCAGTACTTC
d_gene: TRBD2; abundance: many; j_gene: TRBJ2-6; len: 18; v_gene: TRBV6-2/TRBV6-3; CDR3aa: CASSRGLAGGPGANVLTF; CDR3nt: TGTGCCAGCAGTCGTGGACTAGCGGGGGGGCCTGGGGCCAACGTCCTGACTTTC
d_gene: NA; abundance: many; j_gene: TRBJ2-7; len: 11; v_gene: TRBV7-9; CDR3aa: CASSLQDEQYF; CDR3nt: TGTGCCAGCAGCTTACAGGACGAGCAGTACTTC
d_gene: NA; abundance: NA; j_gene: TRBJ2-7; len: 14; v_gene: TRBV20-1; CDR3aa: CSAIEGGPSYEQYF; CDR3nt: TGCAGTGCTATTGAGGGGGGGCCGAGCTACGAGCAGTACTTC
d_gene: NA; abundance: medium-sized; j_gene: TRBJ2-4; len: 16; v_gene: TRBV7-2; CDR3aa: CASSLLELSVKNIQYF; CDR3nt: TGTGCCAGCAGCCTATTAGAGCTTTCGGTCAAAAACATTCAGTACTTC
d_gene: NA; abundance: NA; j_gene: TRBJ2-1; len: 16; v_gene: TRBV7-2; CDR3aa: CASSLRGGTSYNEQFF; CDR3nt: TGTGCCAGCAGCTTAAGGGGGGGGACTTCATACAATGAGCAGTTCTTC
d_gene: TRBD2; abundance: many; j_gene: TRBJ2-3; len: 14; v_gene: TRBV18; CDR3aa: CASAALAGTDTQYF; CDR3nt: TGTGCCAGCGCAGCACTAGCGGGCACAGATACGCAGTATTTT
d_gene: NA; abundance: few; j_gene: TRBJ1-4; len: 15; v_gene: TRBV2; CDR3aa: CASNPAVTTNENLFF; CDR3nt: TGTGCCAGCAATCCGGCGGTCACAACTAATGAAAATCTGTTTTTT
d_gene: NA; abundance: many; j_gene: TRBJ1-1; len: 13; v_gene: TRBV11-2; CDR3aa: CASSSRGGTEAFF; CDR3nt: TGTGCCAGCAGCTCGAGGGGGGGGACTGAAGCTTTCTTT
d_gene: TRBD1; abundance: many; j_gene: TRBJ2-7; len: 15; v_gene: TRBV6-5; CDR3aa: CASSYLDRGHYEQYF; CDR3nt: TGTGCCAGCAGTTACTTGGACAGGGGGCACTACGAGCAGTACTTC
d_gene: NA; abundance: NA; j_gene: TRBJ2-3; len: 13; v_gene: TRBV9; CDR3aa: CASSVAVTDTQYF; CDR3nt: TGTGCCAGCAGCGTAGCGGTCACAGATACGCAGTATTTT
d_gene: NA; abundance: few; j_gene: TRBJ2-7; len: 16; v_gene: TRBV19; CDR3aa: CASNSLAGNFYSEQYF; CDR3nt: TGTGCCAGTAATTCCCTCGCGGGAAACTTCTATTCCGAGCAGTACTTC
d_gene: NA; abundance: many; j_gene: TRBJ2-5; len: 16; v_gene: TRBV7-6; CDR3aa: CASSPNRGATQETQYF; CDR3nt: TGTGCCAGCAGCCCGAACCGCGGGGCAACCCAAGAGACCCAGTACTTC